The 20 T cell receptor beta chains in this list originate from one sample, sequenced in a study of OX40 agonist ivuxolimab in advanced cancers. The data were produced by immunoSEQ multiplex PCR, yet TCRdb's version contains in-frame clones alone and is incomplete. Among roughly 100,000 clones, 75% to 90% were seen once, and the ten largest hold approximately 7.4%. Sequencing used CD4+ or CD8+ T cells sorted from blood, obtained in a trial of the OX40 agonist ivuxolimab. The receptors were gathered from an adult with an advanced solid tumor such as melanoma, head and neck, liver or kidney cancer.

The chain couples TRBV28 to TRBJ1-1, with 9 positions matching TRBD1. This CDR3 contains 18 residues. V gave up 1 base and J gave up 0 bases; unmatched junction bases: 9. Per germline, CDR1 MDHEN and CDR2 SYDVKM. The CDR3 reads CASSLLQQGTGMNTEAFF. The CDR3 DNA reads TGTGCCAGCAGTTTATTACAGCAAGGGACAGGGATGAACACTGAAGCTTTCTTT.

The J gene is TRBJ2-2, the V gene TRBV7-9, with D possibly being TRBD1 or TRBD2 (6 bases each). This CDR3 comprises 17 residues. The ends were cut back, 5 bases at V and 6 bases at J, with 22 bases in the middle. The germline V gene has CDR1 SEHNR and CDR2 FQNEAQ (reference sequence). The CDR3: CASSVTTNMGGPGELFF. In nucleotides, the CDR3 is TGTGCCAGCAGCGTAACTACGAACATGGGGGGCCCCGGGGAGCTGTTTTTT.

The chain employs TRBV4-2 and TRBJ2-7; D gene uncertain. This CDR3 spans 15 amino acids. The germline V and J ends were trimmed by 0 bases and 0 bases, with 9 bases remaining between them. Germline V gene data show CDR1 as LGHNA and CDR2 as YNFKEQ. The CDR3 is CASSQEPGPSYEQYF. The CDR3 DNA reads TGTGCCAGCAGCCAAGAACCGGGTCCCTCCTACGAGCAGTACTTC.

This sequence joins TRBV7-9 and TRBJ1-5; no clear D. Trimming stripped 1 base from V and 4 bases from J, with 8 bases between. The germline CDR1 and CDR2 sequences are SEHNR and FQNEAQ (reference sequence). The CDR3 extends over 14 amino acids. CDR3 bases: TGTGCCAGCAGCTTAGGGACGGGGAATCAGCCCCAGCATTTT. Translating gives CASSLGTGNQPQHF. Full variable domain (missing parts from reference TRBV7-9 and TRBJ1-5): DTGVSQNPRHKITKRGQNVTFRCDPISEHNRLYWYRQTLGQGPEFLTYFQNEAQLEKSRLLSDRFSAERPKGSFSTLEIQRTEQGDSAMYLCASSLGTGNQPQHFGDGTRLSIL.

The chain couples TRBV5-6 to TRBJ2-5; 10 bases line up with TRBD2. CDR3 length equals 17 residues. Germline V CDR1 and CDR2: SGHDT, YYEEEE. With V trimmed by 4 bases and J by 5 bases, 14 bases remained unmatched. The CDR3 DNA sequence: TGTGCCAGCAGCAGATTAGCGGGAGGTTACGGGGGTGAGACCCAGTACTTC. Encoded protein: CASSRLAGGYGGETQYF.

This sequence joins TRBV6-4 and TRBJ2-2, with D perhaps TRBD2 (5 bases). V lost 2 bases and J 3 bases, leaving 7 bases between the germline ends. The CDR3 extends over 14 amino acids. The germline V gene has CDR1 MRHNA and CDR2 SNTAGT. The CDR3 sequence: CASSDGRDTGELFF. The CDR3, as DNA: TGTGCCAGCAGTGACGGGCGGGACACCGGGGAGCTGTTTTTT.

The V and J genes are TRBV5-1 and TRBJ2-7, with D unresolved. CDR1 is SGHRS, CDR2 YFSETQ, per germline. CDR3 length: 13 residues. V gave up 4 bases and J gave up 3 bases, with 11 bases separating them. In DNA form, the CDR3 reads TGCGCCAGCAGCGGAGAGACGGACTACGAGCAGTACTTC. It is translated as CASSGETDYEQYF.

This chain uses TRBV7-9 with TRBJ2-6; 10 bases agree with TRBD1. The germline V gene has CDR1 SEHNR and CDR2 FQNEAQ (reference sequence). The CDR3 is 16 amino acids. Germline trimming cut 5 bases from V and 0 bases from J; bases unmatched to any gene: 1. CDR3 residues: CASSGTGDSGANVLTF. In DNA form, the CDR3 reads TGTGCCAGCAGCGGGACAGGGGACTCTGGGGCCAACGTCCTGACTTTC. Combining the CDR3 with reference TRBV7-9 and TRBJ2-6 gives the whole variable domain DTGVSQNPRHKITKRGQNVTFRCDPISEHNRLYWYRQTLGQGPEFLTYFQNEAQLEKSRLLSDRFSAERPKGSFSTLEIQRTEQGDSAMYLCASSGTGDSGANVLTFGAGSRLTVL.

V usage is TRBV5-5 and J usage is TRBJ1-2; D call uncertain. The CDR3 is 15 amino acids. The germline CDR1 and CDR2 sequences are SGHKS and YYEKEE (reference sequence). V was clipped by 0 bases and J by 4 bases, with 13 bases between them. In DNA, the CDR3 is TGTGCCAGCAGCTTGGGGATGGGCAAAGGCTATGGCTACACCTTC. Its protein is CASSLGMGKGYGYTF.

V and J are TRBV30 and TRBJ1-3, with D maybe TRBD1 (5 bases). The CDR3 covers 18 residues. Trimming took 0 bases from V and 2 from J, leaving 20 bases between them. Germline CDR1 is GTSNPN and CDR2 is SVGIG (reference sequence). CDR3 in amino acids: CAWSVGAGLAVAGNTIYF. CDR3 bases: TGTGCCTGGAGTGTAGGGGCAGGGCTCGCGGTAGCTGGAAACACCATATATTTT.

This chain links TRBV18 with TRBJ1-3; a weak D match, TRBD1 (5 bases). The V end lost 7 bases, the J end lost 3 bases, and 13 bases lay between the germline ends. Germline CDR1 is KGHSH and CDR2 is LQKENI. This CDR3 contains 14 residues. In DNA form, the CDR3 reads TGTGCCAGCTTCACCCAACAGGATGGAAACACCATATATTTT. This codes for CASFTQQDGNTIYF.

This clone appeared a single time. Other DNA sequences in the same sample also yield this CDR3. The genes are TRBV5-3 and TRBJ2-7; TRBD2 matches at 9 bases. TRBV5-3 is reported as an ORF; its role is uncertain. Trimming cost V 4 bases and J 1 base; bases outside gene matches: 15. This CDR3 has 18 residues. Here the CDR3 reads CARSQPSGVTNVSYEQYF. The CDR3 region has the DNA TGTGCCAGAAGCCAGCCTAGCGGGGTAACTAATGTATCCTACGAGCAGTACTTC.

Concerning this clone itself: The same CDR3 can be traced to other DNA sequences in this sample. The gene calls are TRBV6-1 and TRBJ1-1; the D is unclear. This CDR3 has 13 residues. V lost 3 bases, J lost 2 bases, and 7 bases lay in between. The V gene's germline CDR1 is MNHNS and CDR2 SASEGT. CDR3 DNA: TGTGCCAGCAGTGAGCGGGGAAACACTGAAGCTTTCTTT. Translating gives CASSERGNTEAFF.

CDR3 nucleotide sequence: TGTGCCAGCAGTTACCGAGGCGGGAACACTGAAGCTTTCTTT. It specifies CASSYRGGNTEAFF. The chain combines TRBV6-5 with TRBJ1-1; D unresolved. CDR3 length: 14 amino acids. V was shortened by 2 bases and J by 1 base, with 8 bases between the two germline ends. The germline V gene encodes CDR1 MNHEY and CDR2 SVGAGI.

The chain combines TRBV15 with TRBJ2-1; D may be TRBD1 or TRBD2 (6 bases each). V lost 0 bases, J lost 4 bases, and 10 bases lay in between. CDR3 length: 15 amino acids. Germline V CDR1 and CDR2: LNHNV, YYDKDF (reference sequence). The CDR3 protein is CATSRDQGTYNEQFF. The CDR3 bases are TGTGCCACCAGCAGAGATCAGGGGACTTACAATGAGCAGTTCTTC. Drawing the rest from reference TRBV15 and TRBJ2-1, the complete variable domain is DAMVIQNPRYQVTQFGKPVTLSCSQTLNHNVMYWYQQKSSQAPKLLFHYYDKDFNNEADTPDNFQSRRPNTSFCFLDIRSPGLGDTAMYLCATSRDQGTYNEQFFGPGTRLTVL.

This clone occurred once. V is TRBV28 and J is TRBJ2-3, with unresolved D. Germline V gene data show CDR1 as MDHEN and CDR2 as SYDVKM. The CDR3 contains 14 residues. V lost 2 bases, J lost 2 bases, and 8 bases lay in between. Here the CDR3 DNA reads TGTGCCAGCAGTTTAATAGCAGCCACAGATACGCAGTATTTT. This translates into CASSLIAATDTQYF.

As regards this clone: Other DNA variants within this sample encode the same CDR3. CDR3 coding DNA: TGCAGCGTTGAGCTCAGGTACGAGCAGTACTTC. This translates into CSVELRYEQYF. The chain employs TRBV29-1 and TRBJ2-7; no definite D call. The germline V gene has CDR1 SQVTM and CDR2 ANQGSEA. The CDR3 is 11 residues long. Trimming stripped 3 bases from V and 4 bases from J, with 7 bases between.

This clone was detected only once. The CDR3 sequence is CASSSKGADGYTF. The CDR3 bases are TGCGCCAGCAGCTCCAAGGGGGCGGATGGCTACACCTTC. The rearrangement uses TRBV5-1 and TRBJ1-2; 7 nucleotides align to TRBD1. The CDR3 loop spans 13 amino acids. Germline V lookup: CDR1 SGHRS, CDR2 YFSETQ. V trimming: 3 bases; J trimming: 6 bases; junction bases outside the gene matches: 5. Full variable domain (rest looked up from reference TRBV5-1 and TRBJ1-2): KAGVTQTPRYLIKTRGQQVTLSCSPISGHRSVSWYQQTPGQGLQFLFEYFSETQRNKGNFPGRFSGRQFSNSRSEMNVSTLELGDSALYLCASSSKGADGYTFGSGTRLTVV.

V gene TRBV30 combines with J gene TRBJ1-1; the D is unclear. This CDR3 has 11 residues. The germline CDR1 and CDR2 sequences are GTSNPN and SVGIG (reference sequence). Trimming took 4 bases from V and 0 from J, leaving 3 bases between them. The CDR3 bases are TGTGCCTGGACGGTGAACACTGAAGCTTTCTTT. As protein: CAWTVNTEAFF.

In DNA form, the CDR3 reads TGCAGCGTTGCAGGAAACTATGGCTACACCTTC. It is translated as CSVAGNYGYTF. This sequence joins TRBV29-1 and TRBJ1-2, with no clear D. V was pared by 4 bases and J by 2 bases, with 5 bases between. The germline V gene encodes CDR1 SQVTM and CDR2 ANQGSEA. The CDR3 is made up of 11 amino acids.